These 13 T cell receptor beta chains originate from one sample sequenced in a study of blood T cell repertoires in COVID-19. TCRdb's table, derived via immunoSEQ multiplex PCR, lists solely in-frame clones and lacks some. The data show just under 55,000 clones, approximately 91% seen once. Source material: peripheral blood. The receptors shown here come from a man between 45 and 60 years old with acute or convalescent COVID-19.

This clone was observed a few times. The chain uses TRBV4-2 and TRBJ2-2; 10 positions agree with TRBD1. The CDR3 sequence is 17 residues long. The germline V gene encodes CDR1 LGHNA and CDR2 YNFKEQ. V lost 0 bases to trimming and J lost 5 bases; unmatched junction nucleotides: 6. For the CDR3, the DNA is TGTGCCAGCAGCCAAGATGGTGACAGGGGGCGGACCGGGGAGCTGTTTTTT. It encodes CASSQDGDRGRTGELFF.

This sequence joins TRBV2 and TRBJ2-5; TRBD2 matches at 9 bases. This CDR3 has 16 residues. The junction had 7 bases not matched to a gene; V was cut back by 5 bases and J by 0 bases. In germline, CDR1 is SNHLY, CDR2 FYNNEI. Written as DNA, the CDR3 is TGTGCCAGCAGTCCCACCAGCGGGGGGTACCAAGAGACCCAGTACTTC. Translation gives CASSPTSGGYQETQYF.

V gene TRBV7-6 combines with J gene TRBJ2-1; TRBD1 aligns across 7 bases. Germline V CDR1 and CDR2: SGHVS, FNYEAQ. CDR3 size: 13 residues. V dropped 3 bases and J dropped 9; count of bases not matched to a gene: 5. CDR3 nucleotides: TGTGCCAGCAGCTTCAGAGAGGGGGCTGAGCAGTTCTTC. Amino acid sequence: CASSFREGAEQFF.

This rearrangement joins TRBV9 to TRBJ2-1; the match to TRBD2 covers 7 bases. CDR3 length: 16 amino acids. Unmatched junction bases numbered 6, after V lost 3 bases and J lost 0 bases. Germline V CDR1 and CDR2: SGDLS, YYNGEE. In DNA, the CDR3 is TGTGCCAGCAGCGGGGGGAGGGTAGGCTCCTACAATGAGCAGTTCTTC. It translates to CASSGGRVGSYNEQFF.

V usage is TRBV10-3 and J usage is TRBJ2-2; D not certain. V was shortened by 6 bases and J by 3 bases, with 20 bases between the two germline ends. This CDR3 spans 17 amino acids. Germline V gene data show CDR1 as ENHRY and CDR2 as SYGVKD. The CDR3: CAIRPTAGLTDTGELFF. The CDR3 DNA reads as TGTGCCATCAGGCCGACGGCAGGCCTAACAGACACCGGGGAGCTGTTTTTT.

The V call is TRBV6-5, the J call TRBJ1-6; D not certain. V lost 7 bases and J lost 0, with 7 bases in between. In germline, CDR1 is MNHEY, CDR2 SVGAGI. The CDR3 has 14 amino acids. CDR3 bases: TGTGCCAGCAAACGAGGCTCCTATAATTCACCCCTCCACTTT. Protein: CASKRGSYNSPLHF.

V gene TRBV15 combines with J gene TRBJ1-5, with D tentatively TRBD1 (5 bases). This CDR3 is built from 14 residues. Trimming removed 7 bases at V and 2 bases at J, with 12 bases between. The germline V gene encodes CDR1 LNHNV and CDR2 YYDKDF (reference sequence). In nucleotides, the CDR3 is TGTGCCACCACGGGGGGTGGGGGCAATCAGCCCCAGCATTTT. Translating it yields CATTGGGGNQPQHF.

V and J are TRBV27 and TRBJ1-6, with D tentatively TRBD1 (5 bases). The CDR3 has 14 amino acids. V lost 6 bases, J lost 7 bases, and 13 bases lay in between. Germline V gene sequence: CDR1 MNHEY, CDR2 SMNVEV (reference sequence). The CDR3 protein is CASRWGEGNSPLHF. In DNA, the CDR3 is TGTGCCAGCAGGTGGGGGGAAGGCAATTCACCCCTCCACTTT.

The gene calls are TRBV5-4 and TRBJ1-4; 7 bases are a match to TRBD1. The V and J ends lost 4 bases and 6 bases, in that order; junction bases with no gene match: 6. The CDR3 covers 14 residues. Germline V gene data show CDR1 as SGHNT and CDR2 as YYREEE (reference sequence). CDR3 DNA: TGTGCCAGCAGCCCGGGACAGATTGATGAAAAACTGTTTTTT. This sequence encodes CASSPGQIDEKLFF.

The genes are TRBV6-6 and TRBJ2-5; 11 nucleotides line up with TRBD2. Trimming at V came to 6 bases and at J to 5 bases, leaving 11 bases not matched to a gene. This CDR3 contains 16 residues. Looked up from germline, CDR1 is MNHNY and CDR2 is SVGAGI (reference sequence). CDR3 loop: CASSPAGSGGAETQYF. As DNA, the CDR3 is TGTGCCAGCAGCCCTGCAGGTAGCGGGGGGGCGGAGACCCAGTACTTC.

This clone was detected only once. J is TRBJ2-7 and V is TRBV13; 12 bases map to TRBD2. CDR1 and CDR2 (germline): PRHDT, FYEKMQ (reference sequence). V was clipped by 3 bases and J by 1 base; unmatched bases: 1. CDR3 size: 15 residues. The CDR3 reads CASSLTSGRSYEQYF. DNA for the CDR3: TGTGCCAGCAGCTTGACTAGCGGGAGATCCTACGAGCAGTACTTC.

This clone was seen a single time. The chain uses TRBV18 and TRBJ2-7; 8 bases are a match to TRBD2. CDR3 size: 15 residues. CDR1 is KGHSH, CDR2 LQKENI, per germline. Germline trimming cut 3 bases from V and 3 bases from J; bases unmatched to any gene: 7. The CDR3 coding sequence is TGTGCCAGCTCACCCATAGCGGGATCCCTCTACGAGCAGTACTTC. It codes for CASSPIAGSLYEQYF.

The gene calls are TRBV19 and TRBJ2-2; the match to TRBD2 covers 9 bases. The J segment lost 7 bases and the V segment lost 1 base, leaving 4 bases of the junction unmatched. The germline CDR1 and CDR2 sequences are LNHDA and SQIVND (reference sequence). The CDR3 runs 15 residues. The CDR3: CASSIAWREGGELFF. The CDR3 bases are TGTGCCAGTAGTATAGCCTGGCGGGAGGGCGGGGAGCTGTTTTTT.